The rows below give T cell receptor beta chains drawn from one sample of a study of blood T cell repertoires in COVID-19. Generated by immunoSEQ multiplex PCR, the TCRdb table keeps only in-frame clones and is missing some. The sample contains 99,000 or so clones, less than 90% of which appear only once. Sequencing was performed on peripheral blood. These receptors were collected from a man in his fifties or sixties with acute or convalescent COVID-19. CDR3s include the opening cysteine and the closing phenylalanine or tryptophan. Clone size is stated in some rows and not others, as once, few, many or a class when expanded.

TRBV10-3	NA	TRBJ2-1	CAIMRGVQGEQFF
TRBV12-3/TRBV12-4	NA	TRBJ1-4	CASSLTGAEKLFF
TRBV2	NA	TRBJ1-3	CASMGGGGNTIYF
TRBV9	NA	TRBJ2-6	CASNTGANVLTF
TRBV19	NA	TRBJ2-1	CATRGVAGANEQFF
TRBV6-4	NA	TRBJ1-5	CASSSLGDREQPQHF
TRBV4-1	NA	TRBJ2-6	CASSQVAGQEPSGANVLTF
TRBV28	NA	TRBJ2-5	CASSLSSGVRGYEFQETQYF
TRBV10-3	NA	TRBJ1-1	CAISSTGEALRAFF
TRBV27	few	TRBJ1-2	CASSSGQGFWGYTF
TRBV27	NA	TRBJ1-5	CAKLRGPRYSNQPQHF
TRBV3-1/TRBV3-2	NA	TRBJ1-6	CASSHDRSYNSPLHF
TRBV11-1	NA	TRBJ1-1	CASSAQGANTEAFF
TRBV5-5	NA	TRBJ2-4	CASSLAGEGGAKNIQYF
TRBV27	NA	TRBJ2-1	CASSFLTDRPPWDEQFF
TRBV7-7	once	TRBJ2-1	CASSLALGNVRFF
TRBV5-4	few	TRBJ1-2	CASSPAAGSINYGYTF
TRBV3-1/TRBV3-2	once	TRBJ1-3	CASSQWGTGGNTIYF
TRBV12-3/TRBV12-4	few	TRBJ1-2	CASRRTDGYGYTF
TRBV11-2	NA	TRBJ2-1	CASSLLALAGYNEQFF
TRBV19	NA	TRBJ2-7	CASSAGQPGGSEQYF
TRBV12-5	NA	TRBJ1-3	CASGLDRTPLSGNTIYF
TRBV27	once	TRBJ2-6	CASRVSRAGANVLTF
TRBV10-1	NA	TRBJ2-5	CASSAQGGQETQYF
TRBV6-5	NA	TRBJ2-1	CASSYSAGDNEQFF
TRBV6-6	NA	TRBJ1-6	CASSRDSVSSYNSPLHF
TRBV5-1	NA	TRBJ1-1	CASTDGEQGTEAFF
TRBV7-2	NA	TRBJ1-2	CASSPFQNQGDHGYTF
TRBV27	few	TRBJ1-6	CASSPDRESYNSPLHF
TRBV5-1	NA	TRBJ1-1	CASSIRGLTEAFF
TRBV23-1	NA	TRBJ2-3	CASTLAADTQYF
TRBV13	NA	TRBJ2-3	CASSPPADTQYF
TRBV30	NA	TRBJ2-2	CAWSVQWTGELFF
TRBV6-5	NA	TRBJ1-2	CASTEGGRFYGYTF
TRBV28	NA	TRBJ2-4	CASSSGQGAKNIQYF
TRBV7-3	few	TRBJ2-2	CASSLSGNTGELFF
TRBV6-5	NA	TRBJ1-1	CASSYSWQFNTEAFF
TRBV10-2	NA	TRBJ2-2	CASSVGWNTGELFF
TRBV5-1	once	TRBJ1-1	CASGSDSMNTEAFF
TRBV19	NA	TRBJ2-1	CASSIAGAYNEQFF
TRBV5-4	NA	TRBJ2-2	CASSQKDRGTGELFF
TRBV6-6	NA	TRBJ2-2	CASSWGQGGTGELFF
TRBV18	NA	TRBJ2-5	CASSPQAGLLATGETQYF
TRBV7-2	NA	TRBJ1-2	CASSLVGSVRDYGYTF
TRBV5-5	NA	TRBJ1-3	CASSLGGAGNTIYF
TRBV7-6	NA	TRBJ1-6	CASSLGLHRLNSPLHF
TRBV7-9	NA	TRBJ1-3	CASSSSGGGFSGNTIYF
TRBV28	NA	TRBJ1-5	CASSVTGTGDNQPQHF
TRBV7-8	NA	TRBJ2-3	CAPDGGRHHTQYF
TRBV5-8	NA	TRBJ1-6	CASSRTGWSSPLHF
TRBV14	NA	TRBJ1-6	CASSQSPAPLHF